These 10 T cell receptor beta chains share one sample of origin, sequenced in a study of blood T cell repertoires in COVID-19. TCRdb keeps only in-frame clones here, not all; method: immunoSEQ multiplex PCR. The data contain 300,000 to 400,000 clones, 88% of them seen just once; the ten biggest clones take up more than 1%. Sample: PBMCs or T cells enriched from blood (not recorded which). Source of these receptors: a woman between 18 and 30 years old who had recovered from COVID-19.

The chain uses TRBV5-6 and TRBJ1-2, with 9 positions matching TRBD1. The CDR3 spans 15 residues. Losses at the gene ends were 4 bases for V and 4 bases for J; bases not matched to a gene: 8. The germline CDR1 and CDR2 sequences are SGHDT and YYEEEE. CDR3 sequence reads: CASSQGQGRLYGYTF. The DNA of the CDR3 is TGTGCCAGCAGCCAGGGACAGGGACGGCTCTATGGCTACACCTTC.

This clone has a single count. This chain's CDR3 is CASSLSTTPYYNEQFF. As DNA, the CDR3 is TGTGCCAGCAGCTTGTCCACCACCCCCTATTACAATGAGCAGTTCTTC. The V gene is TRBV5-4, the J gene TRBJ2-1; D ambiguous. From germline, CDR1 is SGHNT and CDR2 YYREEE (reference sequence). The germline V and J ends were trimmed by 1 base and 4 bases, with 15 bases remaining between them. The CDR3 contains 16 residues.

The gene calls are TRBV30 and TRBJ1-2, with a possible D match to TRBD1 (6 bases). CDR3 length: 14 amino acids. Germline assignment: CDR1 GTSNPN and CDR2 SVGIG (reference sequence). Deletions cut 5 bases from V and 0 bases from J, with 13 bases between. The CDR3 protein is CAWDPDSPNYGYTF. Written as DNA, the CDR3 is TGTGCCTGGGATCCGGACAGTCCTAACTATGGCTACACCTTC.

This clone was seen only a few times. The gene calls are TRBV30 and TRBJ1-1, with TRBD1 matching 7 bases. V lost 2 bases, J lost 0 bases, and 6 bases stayed unmatched. The germline CDR1 and CDR2 sequences are GTSNPN and SVGIG (reference sequence). The CDR3 runs to 15 residues. As DNA, the CDR3 is TGTGCCTGGAGTATTGGGACAGCGATGAACACTGAAGCTTTCTTT. Translation: CAWSIGTAMNTEAFF.

The V gene is TRBV3-1 (or the pseudogene TRBV3-2), the J gene TRBJ1-2; tentative D call: TRBD1 (5 bases). The ends were cut back, 1 base at V and 5 bases at J, with 14 bases in the middle. Germline V gives CDR1 LGHDT, CDR2 YNNKEL (reference sequence). CDR3 size: 15 residues. The CDR3 DNA reads TGTGCCAGCAGCCAAGCAGGAATGGGGCGATATGGCTACACCTTC. Protein: CASSQAGMGRYGYTF.

The V gene is TRBV18, the J gene TRBJ2-7; D gene uncertain. Germline CDR1 KGHSH, CDR2 LQKENI. V was trimmed by 2 bases and J by 1 base, leaving 6 bases between them. The CDR3 totals 13 residues. CDR3 bases: TGTGCCAGCTCACCAAGCGCGTCCTACGAGCAGTACTTC. It codes for CASSPSASYEQYF.

The J gene is TRBJ2-7, the V gene TRBV6-5, with 7 bases matching TRBD1. The J segment lost 9 bases and the V segment lost 6 bases, leaving 8 bases of the junction unmatched. CDR3 length: 12 amino acids. In germline, CDR1 is MNHEY, CDR2 SVGAGI. CDR3 DNA sequence: TGTGCCAGCAGGCGCCAACAGGGGAGGCAGTACTTC. It specifies CASRRQQGRQYF.

Turning to this clone: Other DNA sequences in this specimen translate into the identical CDR3. The chain couples TRBV10-3 to TRBJ1-2, with D perhaps matching TRBD1 (6 bases). CDR3 size: 13 residues. Germline V CDR1 and CDR2: ENHRY, SYGVKD. The V gene lost 2 bases and the J gene lost 2 bases, with 6 bases spanning the gap. DNA of the CDR3: TGTGCCATCAGTGAGCAGGGGAACTATGGCTACACCTTC. This sequence encodes CAISEQGNYGYTF.

For this clone: The same CDR3 is also encoded by other DNA sequences in this sample. The chain couples TRBV7-2 to TRBJ1-2; 9 nucleotides line up with TRBD1. With V trimmed by 5 bases and J by 7 bases, 8 bases remained unmatched. Germline CDR1 and CDR2: SGHTA and FQGNSA. The CDR3 is 14 amino acids. The CDR3 is CASSPRQGEAGYTF. The CDR3, as DNA: TGTGCCAGCAGCCCAAGACAGGGGGAAGCTGGCTACACCTTC.

The chain couples TRBV4-1 to TRBJ1-2; 10 nucleotides match TRBD1. Germline CDR1 MGHRA, CDR2 YSYEKL. The CDR3 is made up of 16 amino acids. The V gene end was trimmed by 4 bases and the J gene end by 3 bases; junction bases not matched to a gene: 8. The DNA for the CDR3 is TGCGCCAGCAGCCGAGGACAGGGGGGTACCGACTATGGCTACACCTTC. It is translated as CASSRGQGGTDYGYTF.